This TCR beta chain was identified during a study of T cells in Graves' hyperthyroidism and ophthalmopathy. Study results and caveats: Ophthalmopathy and stable hyperthyroidism were separated by a 13 V-J model. The model's output predicted ophthalmopathy at a median of around 7 months prior to onset.

From RNA transcripts, TCR beta CDR3 regions were amplified. A set of HTBI primers served as the primers for a first-round RT-PCR of the TCR CDR3. TCRdb processed the multiplex PCR reads anew with MiXCR; each CDR3 protein has one entry. The sample consists of 400,000 to 600,000 distinct CDR3 sequences, around 21% of them appearing once. This clonotype has at least ten counts. Its antigen remains unknown. Germline V gene sequence: CDR1 KGHDR, CDR2 SFDVKD. V was pared by 2 bases and J by 8 bases, with 8 bases between. CDR3 length: 12 residues. The chain joins TRBV24-1 to TRBJ1-2; no firm D call. The sequenced sample was blood. This receptor was identified in a young man with Graves' hyperthyroidism. CDR3 in DNA: TGTGCCACCAGTGATTGGTCCAGAGGCTACACCTTC. Its protein product is CATSDWSRGYTF.